The 3 T cell receptor beta chains below all came from one sample that was sequenced in a study of identical twins. From the 5' RACE reads, TCRdb called clonotypes with MiXCR, one entry per CDR3 protein. Found here are hundreds of thousands of distinct CDR3 sequences, 7.5% of them singletons; the top ten hold just under 2%. The same data also contributed to another study, on yellow fever vaccine responses in identical twins.

The sample comprised memory (CD45RO+) T cells sorted from blood. The receptors were sampled from a woman in her late teens or twenties in good health.

This clonotype was picked up many times. The rearrangement links TRBV12-3 or TRBV12-4 to TRBJ1-5, with D perhaps TRBD1 (5 bases). The CDR3 is made up of 15 amino acids. With 3 bases removed from V and 6 bases from J, the gap between germline ends came to 15 bases. CDR3 amino acids: CASSLSGRASQPQHF. The CDR3 nucleotides are TGTGCCAGCAGTTTGTCGGGACGGGCCAGTCAGCCCCAGCATTTT.

The rearrangement uses TRBV7-6 and TRBJ2-5; D is tentatively TRBD1 or TRBD2 (5 bases each). The CDR3 extends over 14 amino acids. V lost 4 bases, J lost 0 bases, and 9 bases lay in between. Germline CDR1 and CDR2: SGHVS and FNYEAQ. The DNA of the CDR3 is TGTGCCAGCAGCTGGGGACCGAACCAAGAGACCCAGTACTTC. Translating gives CASSWGPNQETQYF.

This rearrangement joins TRBV5-8 to TRBJ2-5, with D possibly matching TRBD1 (5 bases). The CDR3 totals 15 residues. CDR1 is SGHTS and CDR2 is YDEGEE in the germline V gene. Deletions cut 0 bases from V and 3 bases from J, with 12 bases between. The CDR3 loop reads CASSLALTEKETQYF. The CDR3 DNA reads TGTGCCAGCAGCTTGGCGCTGACAGAGAAAGAGACCCAGTACTTC.